The present TCR beta chain was sequenced within a study of response to subunit inactivated influenza vaccine. Whole-study results and caveats: Every seasonal influenza vaccination brings in few new T cells, the authors suggested.

TCRdb re-called the RT-PCR reads through MiXCR, storing one row per CDR3 protein. The table lists some 570,000 distinct CDR3 sequences, 11% of them singletons. This clonotype was observed a few times. The antigen is not known. CDR1 and CDR2 from the germline V gene are SGHRS and YFSETQ. V dropped 1 base and J dropped 12 bases, with 17 bases sitting between them. The CDR3 runs 13 residues. The same data also went into a second study, on T cells expressing NK-cell markers. That source notes: For TCR beta, cDNA was produced by 5'RACE template switching with UMIs. Obtained from sorted CD3+CD56+NKG2C+, CD3+CD56+NKG2C- and CD3+CD56-NKG2C+ T cells were the TCR beta repertoires. Seven of the eight sequenced donors were classified as HCMV-seropositive, and one was classified as seronegative. Clarity on HCMV specificity was lacking for the expanded NKG2C+ T cell clones.

The TCR originated in a man aged 45 to 65 who received an inactivated influenza vaccine. The source was PBMCs from blood, collected on the day of vaccination. The chain links TRBV5-1 to TRBJ2-7, with D possibly TRBD1 on 5 matching bases. CDR3 in DNA: TGCGCCAGCAGCTTGTGGGGCAGCGAAACGGGGTACTTC. Translating gives CASSLWGSETGYF.